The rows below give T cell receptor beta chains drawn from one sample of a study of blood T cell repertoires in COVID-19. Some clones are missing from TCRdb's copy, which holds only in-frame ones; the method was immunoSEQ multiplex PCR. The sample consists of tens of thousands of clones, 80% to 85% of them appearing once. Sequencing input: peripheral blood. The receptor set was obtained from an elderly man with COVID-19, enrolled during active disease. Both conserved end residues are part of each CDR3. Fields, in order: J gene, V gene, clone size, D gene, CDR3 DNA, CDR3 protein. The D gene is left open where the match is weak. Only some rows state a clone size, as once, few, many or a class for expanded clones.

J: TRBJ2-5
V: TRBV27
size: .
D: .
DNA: TGTGCCAGCAGTTCTACCGAAGAGACCCAGTACTTC
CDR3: CASSSTEETQYF

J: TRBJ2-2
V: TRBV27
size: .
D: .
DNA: TGTGCTAGCAGTATGGGGGGTCTCTCGGGCACCGGGGAGCTGTTTTTT
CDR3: CASSMGGLSGTGELFF

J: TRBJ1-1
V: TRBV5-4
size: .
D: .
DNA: TGTGCCAGCAGTCTGGGGACTGGGAACACTGAAGCTTTCTTT
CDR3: CASSLGTGNTEAFF

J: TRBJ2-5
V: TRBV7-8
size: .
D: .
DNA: TGTGCCAGCAGTTATCGGAGGGGAACTTCCCAAGAGACCCAGTACTTC
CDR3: CASSYRRGTSQETQYF

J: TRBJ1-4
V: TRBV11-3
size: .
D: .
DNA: TGTGCCAGCAGCTTATGTTCATCCCAGGAACAGCCTCGATTTGAAAAACTGTTTTTT
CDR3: CASSLCSSQEQPRFEKLFF

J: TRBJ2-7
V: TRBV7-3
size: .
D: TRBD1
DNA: TGTGCCAGCAGCCACGGGACAGGGAGTCACGAGCAGTACTTC
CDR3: CASSHGTGSHEQYF

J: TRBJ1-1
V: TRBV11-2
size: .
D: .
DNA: TGTGCCAGCAGCAAGAGGGTGGCGGTGAACACTGAAGCTTTCTTT
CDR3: CASSKRVAVNTEAFF

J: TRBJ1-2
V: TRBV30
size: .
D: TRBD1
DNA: TGTGCCTGGTCGACAGGGAACTATGGCTACACCTTC
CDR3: CAWSTGNYGYTF

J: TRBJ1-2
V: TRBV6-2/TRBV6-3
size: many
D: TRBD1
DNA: TGTGCCAGCAGTTCGGGACAGGGCCCTTATGGCTACACCTTC
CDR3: CASSSGQGPYGYTF

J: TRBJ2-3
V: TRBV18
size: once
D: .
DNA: TGTGCCAGCTCACCACCTCTGGAGGGCGGAGATACGCAGTATTTT
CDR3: CASSPPLEGGDTQYF

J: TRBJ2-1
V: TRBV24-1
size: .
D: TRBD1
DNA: TGTGCCACCAGTATGACAGGGTCCCACAATGAGCAGTTCTTC
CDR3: CATSMTGSHNEQFF

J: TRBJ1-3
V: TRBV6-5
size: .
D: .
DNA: TGTGCCAGCAGTCCGACAAGTACTGGAAACACCATATATTTT
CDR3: CASSPTSTGNTIYF

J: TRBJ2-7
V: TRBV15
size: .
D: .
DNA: TGTGCCACCAGCAGAGATAGTGGGGGGTTCTACGAGCAGTACTTC
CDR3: CATSRDSGGFYEQYF

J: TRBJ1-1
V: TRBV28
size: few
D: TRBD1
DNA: TGTGCCAGCAGACCCCCGGGACAGGGTCTGGGGAACACTGAAGCTTTCTTT
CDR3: CASRPPGQGLGNTEAFF

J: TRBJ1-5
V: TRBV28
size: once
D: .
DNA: TGTGCCAGCGTGGACAGAAACTTCAATAGCAATCAGCCCCAGCATTTT
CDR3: CASVDRNFNSNQPQHF

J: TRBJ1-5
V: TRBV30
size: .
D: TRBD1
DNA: TGTGCCTGGAGTCGGGACAGCCTCAATCAGCCCCAGCATTTT
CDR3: CAWSRDSLNQPQHF

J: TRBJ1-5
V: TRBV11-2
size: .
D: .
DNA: TGTGCCAGCAGTCGCGGGGGGGCAGAGAATCAGCCCCAGCATTTT
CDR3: CASSRGGAENQPQHF

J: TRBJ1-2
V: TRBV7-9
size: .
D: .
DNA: TGTGCCAGCAGCTTAGCGACGGGAGTCATTAACTATGGCTACACCTTC
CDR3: CASSLATGVINYGYTF

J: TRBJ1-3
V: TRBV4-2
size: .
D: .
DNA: TGTGCCAGCAGCCAAGAGAGTACGGGAAACACCATATATTTT
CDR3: CASSQESTGNTIYF

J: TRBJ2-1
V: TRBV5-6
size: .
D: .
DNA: TGTGCCAGCAGCGACGCGGGGTCATACAATGAGCAGTTCTTC
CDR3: CASSDAGSYNEQFF

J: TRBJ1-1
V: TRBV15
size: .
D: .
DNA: TGTGCCACCAGCAGAGTTTTAGGGAGAGTGAACACTGAAGCTTTCTTT
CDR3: CATSRVLGRVNTEAFF

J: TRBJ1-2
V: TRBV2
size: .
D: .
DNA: TGTGCCAGCAGATGGACAGACTATGGCTACACCTTC
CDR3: CASRWTDYGYTF

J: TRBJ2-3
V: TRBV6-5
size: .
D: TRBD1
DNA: TGTGCCAGCAGTTGGGGACAGGGCCTACCAATGCAGTATTTT
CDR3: CASSWGQGLPMQYF

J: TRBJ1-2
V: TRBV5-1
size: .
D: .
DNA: TGCGCCAGCAGCTTGGCTGGAACAGGGAGCTACACCTTC
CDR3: CASSLAGTGSYTF

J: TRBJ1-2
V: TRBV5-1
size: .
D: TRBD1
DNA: TGCGCCAGCAGCGATCCGGGACAGGGGGTGGAGGGCTACACCTTC
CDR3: CASSDPGQGVEGYTF

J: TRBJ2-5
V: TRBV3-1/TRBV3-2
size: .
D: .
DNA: TGTGCCAGCAGCCACTCTAGCGCTCAAGAGACCCAGTACTTC
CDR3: CASSHSSAQETQYF

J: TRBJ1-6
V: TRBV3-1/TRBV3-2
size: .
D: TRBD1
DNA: TGTGCCAGCAGCCTCTCGACAGGGGGTTCACCCCTCCACTTT
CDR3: CASSLSTGGSPLHF

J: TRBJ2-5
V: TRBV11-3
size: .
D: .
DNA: TGTGCCAGCAGCTTAGGGACACTCCCAGGGGCGACCCAGTACTTC
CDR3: CASSLGTLPGATQYF

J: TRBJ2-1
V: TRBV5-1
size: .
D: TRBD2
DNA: TGCGCCAGCAGCTTGGACGCGGGGGGTGGGAATGAGCAGTTCTTC
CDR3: CASSLDAGGGNEQFF

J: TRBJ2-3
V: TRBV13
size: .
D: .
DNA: TGTGCCAGCATGTGGCAAATGGCAGATACGCAGTATTTT
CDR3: CASMWQMADTQYF

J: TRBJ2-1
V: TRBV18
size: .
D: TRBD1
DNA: TGTGCCAGCTCACCACAAGGGGGCGAGAATGAGCAGTTCTTC
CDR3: CASSPQGGENEQFF

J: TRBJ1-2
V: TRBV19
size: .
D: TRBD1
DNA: TGTGCCAGTAGTATATCGACAGGGGTTAGCGGCTACACCTTC
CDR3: CASSISTGVSGYTF

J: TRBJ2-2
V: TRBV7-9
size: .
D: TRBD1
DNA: TGTGCCAGCAGCTCGACCCCCGGGACAGGGACCGGGGAGCTGTTTTTT
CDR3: CASSSTPGTGTGELFF

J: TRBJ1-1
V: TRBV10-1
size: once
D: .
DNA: TGCGCCAGCAGTGAGTCGGGGAGGGACACTGAAGCTTTCTTT
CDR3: CASSESGRDTEAFF

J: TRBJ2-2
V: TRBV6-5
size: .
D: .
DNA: TGTGCCAGCAGGCCACCACAGGGCTCGGCCGGGGAGCTGTTTTTT
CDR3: CASRPPQGSAGELFF

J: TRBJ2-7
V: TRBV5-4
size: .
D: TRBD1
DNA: TGTGCCAGCAGCTTGAAGACAGGGGAGTCCTACGAGCAGTACTTC
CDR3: CASSLKTGESYEQYF

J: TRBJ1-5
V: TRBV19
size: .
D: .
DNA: TGTGCCAGTAGGGGGCCAGGGGATAGCAATCAGCCCCAGCATTTT
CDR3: CASRGPGDSNQPQHF